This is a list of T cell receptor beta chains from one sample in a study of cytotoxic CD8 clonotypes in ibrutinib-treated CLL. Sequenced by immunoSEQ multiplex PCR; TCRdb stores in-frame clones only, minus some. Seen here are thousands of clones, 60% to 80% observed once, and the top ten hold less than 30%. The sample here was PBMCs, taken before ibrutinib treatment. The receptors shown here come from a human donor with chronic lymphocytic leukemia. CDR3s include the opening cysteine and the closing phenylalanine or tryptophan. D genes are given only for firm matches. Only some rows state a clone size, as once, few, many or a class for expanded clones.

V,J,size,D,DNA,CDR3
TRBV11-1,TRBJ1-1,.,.,TGTGCCAGCAGCCAAAACGGGGCAGGGAGAATGAACACTGAAGCTTTCTTT,CASSQNGAGRMNTEAFF
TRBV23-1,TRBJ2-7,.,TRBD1,TGCGCCAGCAGTCAATTCGTCCCCGGGACAGACGAGCAGTACTTC,CASSQFVPGTDEQYF
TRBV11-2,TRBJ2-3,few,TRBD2,TGTGCCAGCAGCTTAGACCCAAGGACTAGTCGCACAGATACGCAGTATTTT,CASSLDPRTSRTDTQYF
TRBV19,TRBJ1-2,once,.,TGTGCCAGTAGTATAGGACCAGCTAACTATGGCTACACCTTC,CASSIGPANYGYTF
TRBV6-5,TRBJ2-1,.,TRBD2,TGTGCCAGCAGTTACTCGAGGACTAGCGTCAACAATGAGCAGTTCTTC,CASSYSRTSVNNEQFF
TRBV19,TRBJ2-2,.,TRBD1,TGTGCCAGTAGCCAGGGGGCAGGAAACACCGGGGAGCTGTTTTTT,CASSQGAGNTGELFF
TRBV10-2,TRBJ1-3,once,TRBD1,TGCGCCAGCAGACAGGGGGTGAACTCTGGAAACACCATATATTTT,CASRQGVNSGNTIYF
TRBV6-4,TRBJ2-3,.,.,TGTGCCAGCAGTGAAGGAGGGGAGACAGATACGCAGTATTTT,CASSEGGETDTQYF
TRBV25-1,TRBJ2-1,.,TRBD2,TGTGCCAGCAGCTTTACTAGCGGTATCTCCTACAATGAGCAGTTCTTC,CASSFTSGISYNEQFF
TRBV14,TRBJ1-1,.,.,TGTGCCAGCAGCCAAGGGAGGGAGGCGTCACGGTGGTCGGGGGCTTTCTTT,CASSQGREASRWSGAFF
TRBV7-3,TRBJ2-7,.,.,TGTGCCAGCACCCTAGAGGGGGGCCACTCCTACGAGCAGTACTTC,CASTLEGGHSYEQYF
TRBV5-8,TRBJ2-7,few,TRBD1,TGTGCCAGCAGATTAGACAGGGGCCACTCCTACGAGCAGTACTTC,CASRLDRGHSYEQYF
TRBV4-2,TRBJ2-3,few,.,TGTGCCAGCAGCCATCCCCGCAATGGGGGACCGATAGCGCAGTATTTT,CASSHPRNGGPIAQYF
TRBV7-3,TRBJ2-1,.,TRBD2,TGTGCCAGCAGCCCGTTAGCGGGAGGGTACAATGAGCAGTTCTTC,CASSPLAGGYNEQFF
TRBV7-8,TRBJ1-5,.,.,TGTGCCAGCAGCTTAGGGGGGTGGTGGTCCCTAGATCAGCCCCAGCATTTT,CASSLGGWWSLDQPQHF
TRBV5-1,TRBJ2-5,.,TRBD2,TGCGCCAGCAGCTTAGTGGGAGGGCCTCGAGAGACCCAGTACTTC,CASSLVGGPRETQYF
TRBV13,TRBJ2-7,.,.,TGTGCCAGCAGCTCAACCGACGGGACCTCCTACGAGCAGTACTTC,CASSSTDGTSYEQYF
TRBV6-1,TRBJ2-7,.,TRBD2,TGTGCCAGCACCCCACTAGCGGGAGATTCCTACGAGCAGTACTTC,CASTPLAGDSYEQYF
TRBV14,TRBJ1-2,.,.,TGTGCCAGCAGCCACACCCCAGGGGCTGGCTATGGCTACACCTTC,CASSHTPGAGYGYTF
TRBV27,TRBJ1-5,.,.,TGTGCCAGCAGTTTTACCAAGGGTGACCAGCCCCAGCATTTT,CASSFTKGDQPQHF
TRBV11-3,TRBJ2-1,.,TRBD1,TGTGCCAGCAGCCCTCACCTCACAGGGGGCCCCTACAATGAGCAGTTCTTC,CASSPHLTGGPYNEQFF
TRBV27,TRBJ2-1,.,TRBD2,TGTGCCAGCAGTGCCCGACTAGCGGGAGCCTGGAGGAATGAGCAGTTCTTC,CASSARLAGAWRNEQFF
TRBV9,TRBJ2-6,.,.,TGTGCCAGCAGCGTACTAACAGCTGGGGCCAACGTCCTGACTTTC,CASSVLTAGANVLTF
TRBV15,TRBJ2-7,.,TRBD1,TGTGCCACCAGCAGAGAGGATCGGGACAGGGGGTTCGACGAGCAGTACTTC,CATSREDRDRGFDEQYF
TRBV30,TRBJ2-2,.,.,TGTGCCTGGACAAGACAGTCTGCTGTCGGGGAGCTGTTTTTT,CAWTRQSAVGELFF
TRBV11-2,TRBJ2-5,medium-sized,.,TGTGCCAGCAGCTCCGAGGCGAAGACCCAGTACTTC,CASSSEAKTQYF
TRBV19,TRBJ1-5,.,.,TGTGCCAGTAGTATAGAAGGGAGCAGGGCGTATAGCAATCAGCCCCAGCATTTT,CASSIEGSRAYSNQPQHF
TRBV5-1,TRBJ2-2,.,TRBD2,TGCGCCAGCAGCTACCAGGGACTAGCGGGAGTCGGGGAGCTGTTTTTT,CASSYQGLAGVGELFF
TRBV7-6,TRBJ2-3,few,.,TGTGCCAGCAGCTTAGCGCATGGCGGCACAGATACGCAGTATTTT,CASSLAHGGTDTQYF
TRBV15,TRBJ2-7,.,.,TGTGCCACCAGCAGAGAGACGGGAGTTACCTACGAGCAGTACTTC,CATSRETGVTYEQYF
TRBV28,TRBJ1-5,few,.,TGTGCCAGCAGGGTTGTGTCCCAGCCCCAGCATTTT,CASRVVSQPQHF
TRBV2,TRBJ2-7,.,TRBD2,TGTGCCAGCGGTAGGGGACTAGCGGGAGCGGTCGGCGAGCAGTACTTC,CASGRGLAGAVGEQYF
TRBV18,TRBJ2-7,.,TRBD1,TGTGCCAGCTCACCTTGGACAGGGGGTGGGGAGCAGTACTTC,CASSPWTGGGEQYF
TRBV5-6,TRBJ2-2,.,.,TGTGCCAGCAAGTTTGGGTTGGGCGCAAACACCGGGGAGCTGTTTTTT,CASKFGLGANTGELFF
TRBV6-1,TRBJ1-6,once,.,TGTGCCAGCAGGGGGATCCTACTCCATAATTCACCCCTCCACTTT,CASRGILLHNSPLHF
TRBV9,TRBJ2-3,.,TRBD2,TGTGCCAGCAGCGTAGGAGTAGCGGGGCCTAGCACAGATACGCAGTATTTT,CASSVGVAGPSTDTQYF
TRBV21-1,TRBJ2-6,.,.,TGTGCCAGCAGCAAAGGGTCGCCCGGGGCTGGGGCCAACGTCCTGACTTTC,CASSKGSPGAGANVLTF
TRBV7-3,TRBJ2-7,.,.,TGTGCCAGCAGCCTTTCGAAATCCGGCGAGCAGTACTTC,CASSLSKSGEQYF
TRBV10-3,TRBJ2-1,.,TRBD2,TGTGCCACTTCATCTAGCGGGTATTACAATGAGCAGTTCTTC,CATSSSGYYNEQFF
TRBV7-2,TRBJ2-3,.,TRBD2,TGTGCCAGCAGCATACTAGCGGGAGGGCCTATAACGAATACGCAGTATTTT,CASSILAGGPITNTQYF
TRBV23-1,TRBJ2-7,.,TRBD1,TGCGCCAGCAGTCAAATCCGACAGGGCTTCCTCAGCTACGAGCAGTACTTC,CASSQIRQGFLSYEQYF
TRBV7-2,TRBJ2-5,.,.,TGTGCCAGCAGCTTTAACTCATTGGGAGAGACCCAGTACTTC,CASSFNSLGETQYF
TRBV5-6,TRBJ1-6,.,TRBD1,TGTGCCAGCAGTCGACAGGGTTATGGTAATTCACCCCTCCACTTT,CASSRQGYGNSPLHF
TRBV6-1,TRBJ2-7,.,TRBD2,TGTGCCAGCAGTCCGTACGGGCGGGAGGGTGCAAGGCAGTACTTC,CASSPYGREGARQYF
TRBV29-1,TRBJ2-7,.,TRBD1,TGCAGCGTTGGCGACAGGGCGTACGAGCAGTACTTC,CSVGDRAYEQYF
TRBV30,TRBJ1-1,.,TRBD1,TGTGCCTGGAGTAGGGACAGAGCTTCGAACACTGAAGCTTTCTTT,CAWSRDRASNTEAFF
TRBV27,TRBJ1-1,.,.,TGTGCCAGCAGTCCAGGACTGAACACTGAAGCTTTCTTT,CASSPGLNTEAFF
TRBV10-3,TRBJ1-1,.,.,TGTGCCATCAGTGAGTCGTCGCAGGGCGGGAACACTGAAGCTTTCTTT,CAISESSQGGNTEAFF
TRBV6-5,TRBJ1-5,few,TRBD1,TGTGCCAGCAGATTGACAGGGGTTAATCAGCCCCAGCATTTT,CASRLTGVNQPQHF
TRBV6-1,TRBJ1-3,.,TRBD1,TGTGCCAGCAGTGCATCAGGGGGCCCAAGAAACACCATATATTTT,CASSASGGPRNTIYF
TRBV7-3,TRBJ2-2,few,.,TGTGCCAGCAGGAGATCCGGCGGGATGAACACCGGGGAGCTGTTTTTT,CASRRSGGMNTGELFF
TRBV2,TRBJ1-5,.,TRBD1,TGTGCCAGACGACAGGGTAACAATCAGCCCCAGCATTTT,CARRQGNNQPQHF
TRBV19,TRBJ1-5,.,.,TGTGCCAGTAGTATATCCCCCCAGGGTTTGCAGCCCCAGCATTTT,CASSISPQGLQPQHF